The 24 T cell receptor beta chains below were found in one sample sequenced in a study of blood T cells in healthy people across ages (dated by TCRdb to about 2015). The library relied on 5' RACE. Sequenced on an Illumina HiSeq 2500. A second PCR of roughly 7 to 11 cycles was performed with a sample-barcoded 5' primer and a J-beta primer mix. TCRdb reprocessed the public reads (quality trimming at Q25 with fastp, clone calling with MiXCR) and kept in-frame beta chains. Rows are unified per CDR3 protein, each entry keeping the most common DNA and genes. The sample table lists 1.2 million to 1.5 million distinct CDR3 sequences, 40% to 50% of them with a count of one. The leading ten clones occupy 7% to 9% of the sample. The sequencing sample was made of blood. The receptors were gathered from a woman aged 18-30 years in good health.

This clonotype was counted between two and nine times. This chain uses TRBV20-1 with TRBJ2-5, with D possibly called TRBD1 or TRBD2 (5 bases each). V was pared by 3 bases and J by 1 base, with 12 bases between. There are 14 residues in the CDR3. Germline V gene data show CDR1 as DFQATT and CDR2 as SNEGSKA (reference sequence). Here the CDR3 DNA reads TGCAGTGCTAGGGGACCCGGGACCCAAGAGACCCAGTACTTC. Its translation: CSARGPGTQETQYF.

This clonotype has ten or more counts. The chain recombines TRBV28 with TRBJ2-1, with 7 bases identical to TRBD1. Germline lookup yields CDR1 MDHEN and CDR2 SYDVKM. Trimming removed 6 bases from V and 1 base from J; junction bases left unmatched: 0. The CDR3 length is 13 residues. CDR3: CASRGQSYNEQFF. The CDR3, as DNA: TGTGCCAGCAGGGGACAGTCCTACAATGAGCAGTTCTTC.

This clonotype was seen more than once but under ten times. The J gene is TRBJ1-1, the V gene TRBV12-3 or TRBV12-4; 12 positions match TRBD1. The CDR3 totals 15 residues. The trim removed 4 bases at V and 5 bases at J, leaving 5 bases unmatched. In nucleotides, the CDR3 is TGTGCCAGCAGTTGGGACAGGGGGCCGAATACTGAAGCTTTCTTT. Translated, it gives CASSWDRGPNTEAFF.

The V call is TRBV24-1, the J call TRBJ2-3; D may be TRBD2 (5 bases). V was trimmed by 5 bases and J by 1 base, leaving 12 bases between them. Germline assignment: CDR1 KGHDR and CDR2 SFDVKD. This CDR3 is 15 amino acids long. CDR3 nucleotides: TGTGCCACCAGTGCGGGCGGGTTCGGCACAGATACGCAGTATTTT. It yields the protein CATSAGGFGTDTQYF.

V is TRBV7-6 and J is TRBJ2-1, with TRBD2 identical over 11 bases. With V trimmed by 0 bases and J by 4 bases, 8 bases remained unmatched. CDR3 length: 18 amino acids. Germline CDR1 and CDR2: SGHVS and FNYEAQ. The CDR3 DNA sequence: TGTGCCAGCAGCTTAGCCCCCCCCACTAGCGGGGGTTACAATGAGCAGTTCTTC. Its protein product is CASSLAPPTSGGYNEQFF.

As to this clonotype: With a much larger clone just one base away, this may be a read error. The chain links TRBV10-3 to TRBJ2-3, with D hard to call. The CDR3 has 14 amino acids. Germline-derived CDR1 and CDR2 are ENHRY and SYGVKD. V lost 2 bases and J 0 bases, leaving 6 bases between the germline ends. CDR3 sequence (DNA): TGTGCCATCAGTGAGGGGGAAAGCACAGATACGCAGTATTTT. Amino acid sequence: CAISEGESTDTQYF.

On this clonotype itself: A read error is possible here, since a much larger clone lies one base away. Here the CDR3 reads CASSQDPEGFDYEQYF. The CDR3 DNA sequence: TGCGCCAGCAGCCAAGATCCGGAAGGGTTTGACTACGAGCAGTACTTC. V usage is TRBV4-1 and J usage is TRBJ2-7; no definite D call. Looked up from germline, CDR1 is MGHRA and CDR2 is YSYEKL. V lost 0 bases, J lost 3 bases, and 15 bases lay in between. The CDR3 consists of 16 residues.

The CDR3 region has the DNA TGTGCCAGCAGCCGTCAGACTAGCGTCACCTACAATGAGCAGTTCTTC. It is translated as CASSRQTSVTYNEQFF. The chain employs TRBV7-2 and TRBJ2-1; 8 nucleotides agree with TRBD2. The trim removed 5 bases at V and 2 bases at J, leaving 8 bases unmatched. Germline loops: CDR1 SGHTA, CDR2 FQGNSA. There are 16 residues in the CDR3.

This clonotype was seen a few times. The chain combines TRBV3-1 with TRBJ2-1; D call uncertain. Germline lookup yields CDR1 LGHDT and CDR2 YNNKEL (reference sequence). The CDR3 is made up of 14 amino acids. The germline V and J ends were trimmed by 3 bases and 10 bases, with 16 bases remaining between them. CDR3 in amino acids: CASSHASAPCEQFF. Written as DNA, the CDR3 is TGTGCCAGCAGCCACGCCTCTGCCCCGTGCGAGCAGTTCTTC.

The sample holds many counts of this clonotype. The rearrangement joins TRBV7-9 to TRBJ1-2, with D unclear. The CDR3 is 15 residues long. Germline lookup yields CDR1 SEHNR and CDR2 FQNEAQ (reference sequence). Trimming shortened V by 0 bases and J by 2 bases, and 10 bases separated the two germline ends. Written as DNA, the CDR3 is TGTGCCAGCAGCTTAGCGGTGGCGGGGAACTATGGCTACACCTTC. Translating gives CASSLAVAGNYGYTF.

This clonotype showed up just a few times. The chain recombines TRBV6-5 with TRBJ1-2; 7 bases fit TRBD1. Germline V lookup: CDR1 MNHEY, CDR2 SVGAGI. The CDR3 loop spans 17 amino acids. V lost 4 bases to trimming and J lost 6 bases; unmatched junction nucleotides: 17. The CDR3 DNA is TGTGCCAGCAGTTCAGTTGCCCGGAAGACAGGGAGGGATGGCTACACCTTC. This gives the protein CASSSVARKTGRDGYTF.

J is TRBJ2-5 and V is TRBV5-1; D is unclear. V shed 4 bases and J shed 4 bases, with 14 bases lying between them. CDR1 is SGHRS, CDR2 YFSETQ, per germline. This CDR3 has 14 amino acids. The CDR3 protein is CASSVNSHVETQYF. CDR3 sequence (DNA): TGCGCCAGCAGCGTGAATTCCCATGTAGAGACCCAGTACTTC. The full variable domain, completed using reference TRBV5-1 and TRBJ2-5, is KAGVTQTPRYLIKTRGQQVTLSCSPISGHRSVSWYQQTPGQGLQFLFEYFSETQRNKGNFPGRFSGRQFSNSRSEMNVSTLELGDSALYLCASSVNSHVETQYFGPGTRLLVL.

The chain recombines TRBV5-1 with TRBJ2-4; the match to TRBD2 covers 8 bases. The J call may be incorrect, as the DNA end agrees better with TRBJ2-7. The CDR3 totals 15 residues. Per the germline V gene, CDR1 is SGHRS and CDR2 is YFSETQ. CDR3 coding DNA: TGCGCCAGCAACCGCTCGGGACTAGGGGTTAACGAGCAGTACTTC. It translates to CASNRSGLGVNEQYF.

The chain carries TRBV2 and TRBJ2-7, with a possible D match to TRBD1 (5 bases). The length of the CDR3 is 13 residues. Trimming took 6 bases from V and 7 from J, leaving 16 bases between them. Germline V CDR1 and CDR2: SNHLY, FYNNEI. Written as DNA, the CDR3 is TGTGCCAGCAGCGCCCTAGGGGCCAATGAGCAGTACTTC. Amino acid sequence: CASSALGANEQYF. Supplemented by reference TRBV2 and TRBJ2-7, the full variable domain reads EPEVTQTPSHQVTQMGQEVILRCVPISNHLYFYWYRQILGQKVEFLVSFYNNEISEKSEIFDDQFSVERPDGSNFTLKIRSTKLEDSAMYFCASSALGANEQYFGPGTRLTVT.

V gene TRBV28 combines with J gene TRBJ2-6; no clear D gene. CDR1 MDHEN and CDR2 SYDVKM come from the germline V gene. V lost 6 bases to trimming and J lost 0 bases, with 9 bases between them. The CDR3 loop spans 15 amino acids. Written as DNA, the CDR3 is TGTGCCAGCAGCCGAATCGTCTCTGGGGCCAACGTCCTGACTTTC. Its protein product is CASSRIVSGANVLTF.

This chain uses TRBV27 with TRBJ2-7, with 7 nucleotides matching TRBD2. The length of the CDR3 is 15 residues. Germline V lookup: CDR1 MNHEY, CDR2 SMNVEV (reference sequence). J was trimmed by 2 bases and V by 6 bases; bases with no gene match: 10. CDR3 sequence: CASRTPGAGAYEQYF. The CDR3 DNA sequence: TGTGCCAGCAGAACCCCTGGGGCGGGAGCCTACGAGCAGTACTTC.

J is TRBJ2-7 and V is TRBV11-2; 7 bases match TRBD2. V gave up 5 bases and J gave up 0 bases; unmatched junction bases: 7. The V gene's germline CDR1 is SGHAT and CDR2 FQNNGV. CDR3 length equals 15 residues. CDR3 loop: CASSRIAGDSYEQYF. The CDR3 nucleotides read TGTGCCAGCAGCAGGATAGCGGGTGACTCCTACGAGCAGTACTTC.

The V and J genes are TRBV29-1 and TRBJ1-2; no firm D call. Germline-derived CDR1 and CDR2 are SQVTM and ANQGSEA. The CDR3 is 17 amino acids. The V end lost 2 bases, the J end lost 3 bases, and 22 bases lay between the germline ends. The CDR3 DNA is TGCAGCGTTGAACGGTCTTCTAGTGGACGTCTTGACTATGGCTACACCTTC. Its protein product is CSVERSSSGRLDYGYTF.

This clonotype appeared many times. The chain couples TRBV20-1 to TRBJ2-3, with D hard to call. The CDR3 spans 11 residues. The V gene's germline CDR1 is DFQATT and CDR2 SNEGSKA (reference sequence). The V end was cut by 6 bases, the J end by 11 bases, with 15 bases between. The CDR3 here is CSAPDPSGQYF. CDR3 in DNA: TGCAGTGCCCCGGACCCTTCAGGGCAGTATTTT.

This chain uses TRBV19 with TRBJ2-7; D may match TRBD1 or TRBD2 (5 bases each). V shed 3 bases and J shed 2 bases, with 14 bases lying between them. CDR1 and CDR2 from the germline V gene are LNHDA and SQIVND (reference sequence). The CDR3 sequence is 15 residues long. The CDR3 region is CASSIGGHGTYEQYF. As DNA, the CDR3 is TGTGCCAGTAGTATTGGAGGACACGGGACCTACGAGCAGTACTTC.

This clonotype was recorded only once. As DNA, the CDR3 is TGTGCCAGCAGCCCCCAACCCACAGTGAGCACTGAAGCTTTCTTT. Its translation is CASSPQPTVSTEAFF. V gene TRBV13 combines with J gene TRBJ1-1; D is undetermined. Germline V lookup: CDR1 PRHDT, CDR2 FYEKMQ (reference sequence). The CDR3 extends over 15 amino acids. Trimming took off 5 bases at V and 4 bases at J, with 17 bases between the two ends.

DNA of the CDR3: TGTGCCAGCAGTTCCGGACGGGGTCAGCCCCAGCATTTT. It codes for CASSSGRGQPQHF. V is TRBV6-5 and J is TRBJ1-5; D remains unclear. CDR1 MNHEY and CDR2 SVGAGI come from the germline V gene. This CDR3 contains 13 residues. V was pared by 4 bases and J by 6 bases, with 10 bases between.

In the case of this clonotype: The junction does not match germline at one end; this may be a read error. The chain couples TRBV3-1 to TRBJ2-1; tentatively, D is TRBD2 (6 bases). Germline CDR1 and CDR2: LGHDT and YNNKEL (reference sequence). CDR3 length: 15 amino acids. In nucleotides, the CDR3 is TGTGCCAGCAGCCAAGCCGGAGAGGGGAGGAATGGGCAGTTCTTC. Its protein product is CASSQAGEGRNGQFF.

CDR3: CASSPPGNNEQFF. In DNA form, the CDR3 reads TGTGCCAGCTCACCACCTGGGAACAATGAGCAGTTCTTC. The chain joins TRBV18 to TRBJ2-1; D remains ambiguous. The CDR3 contains 13 residues. Trimming removed 0 bases from V and 5 bases from J, with 5 bases in between. Germline V lookup: CDR1 KGHSH, CDR2 LQKENI.